The sequence of this T cell receptor (beta chain) was determined in a study of T cells after yellow fever vaccination. Study summary: Low-cell-number fractions underwent preparation using SMART-Seq v4 Ultra Low Input.

This clonotype was observed many times. Its antigen is still unknown. In TCRdb, the 5' RACE reads were re-called with MiXCR into one record per CDR3 protein. The sample carries approximately 250,000 distinct CDR3 sequences, approximately 5.2% recorded once. Study results and caveats: Clones that expanded after primary vaccination mostly reappeared after the booster (around 96% CD4, 88% CD8).

The sample was CD4+ T cells sorted from PBMCs, taken on the day of the yellow fever booster vaccination. The TCR was taken from a man in his late teens or twenties who received the YFV17D yellow fever vaccine.

The CDR3 region has the DNA TGTGCCAGCAGTTTGAGACAGGTTACCGGGGAGCTGTTTTTT. This codes for CASSLRQVTGELFF. The genes are TRBV12-3 or TRBV12-4 and TRBJ2-2; weak D call: TRBD1 (6 bases). The CDR3 has 14 amino acids. Trimming took 3 bases from V and 5 from J, leaving 10 bases between them.